This T cell receptor beta chain was obtained from a study of shared clonotypes between healthy human individuals. CDR3 size: 14 residues. Germline values: CDR1 MNHNS, CDR2 SASEGT. Trimming removed 4 bases from V and 3 bases from J; junction bases left unmatched: 6. Sequencing was performed with immunoSEQ multiplex PCR; in TCRdb, only in-frame clones are kept and a portion is missing. The table has 2 million to 2.5 million clones, approximately 96% seen once; the top ten hold around 0.13%. The chain links TRBV6-1 to TRBJ2-7; 7 nucleotides match TRBD1. The material sequenced was naive CD4+ T cells sorted from blood. Subset denoted: CD45RA+ positively selected. The receptor was derived from a man aged 18 to 30 in good health. In DNA form, the CDR3 reads TGTGCCAGCAGTGCCGTGGGGACAGACTACGAGCAGTACTTC. This sequence encodes CASSAVGTDYEQYF.